This T cell receptor (beta chain) is drawn from a study of PD-1 blockade in classical Hodgkin lymphoma. Sequencing was performed with immunoSEQ multiplex PCR; in TCRdb, only in-frame clones are kept and a portion is missing. The table shows about 45,000 clones, with over 65% occurring only once. Every patient had relapsed following autologous stem cell transplantation, and cohorts differed in brentuximab vedotin exposure. The sample holds one count of this clone. Its antigen is unidentified. The V end was cut by 0 bases, the J end by 1 base, with 12 bases between. CDR1 and CDR2 from the germline V gene are SGHTA and FQGNSA. This CDR3 is 16 amino acids long. The study's findings and limits: Newly diagnosed patients had baseline TCR diversity that was reportedly lower than that of healthy donors.

The chain has TRBV7-2 and TRBJ1-1, with D maybe TRBD1 (5 bases). This TCR derives from a human donor with classical Hodgkin lymphoma. Sequenced material: peripheral blood mononuclear cells (PBMCs), taken before the second cycle of nivolumab. CDR3 region: CASSLARGRGNTEAFF. In DNA, the CDR3 is TGTGCCAGCAGCTTAGCGAGGGGACGGGGGAACACTGAAGCTTTCTTT. The variable domain in full, completed from reference TRBV7-2 and TRBJ1-1, reads GAGVSQSPSNKVTEKGKDVELRCDPISGHTALYWYRQSLGQGLEFLIYFQGNSAPDKSGLPSDRFSAERTGGSVSTLTIQRTQQEDSAVYLCASSLARGRGNTEAFFGQGTRLTVV.